This TCR beta chain was observed in a study of identical twins. As for this clonotype: What it binds is not known.

From the 5' RACE reads, TCRdb called clonotypes with MiXCR, one entry per CDR3 protein. The data show about 570,000 distinct CDR3 sequences, 7.5% to 10% seen once. Overall study results and limits: Where out-of-frame alpha sequences were twin-shared, they showed excess low generation probability. Whereas memory repertoires showed no such difference, abundant cord blood beta clonotypes carried fewer insertions.

Germline V gene data show CDR1 as SGHAT and CDR2 as FQNNGV. The V and J ends lost 7 bases and 0 bases respectively, with 6 bases between them. The CDR3 consists of 13 residues. This sample was shared with a second study, whose subject was yellow fever vaccine responses in identical twins.

The specimen sequenced was PBMCs. The TCR originated in a woman aged 18-29 years in good health. This chain uses TRBV11-2 with TRBJ2-2; D is ambiguous. CDR3 protein: CASISTNTGELFF. The DNA of the CDR3 is TGTGCCAGCATCTCCACGAACACCGGGGAGCTGTTTTTT.